The TCR beta chain under discussion was sequenced for a study of lymphopenia after photon versus proton radiotherapy. The assay was immunoSEQ multiplex PCR, and TCRdb's table has in-frame clones only and misses some. The sample shows 55,000 to 70,000 clones, about nine tenths of them seen only once. The TCR was taken from a middle-aged woman with cholangiocarcinoma. The starting material was peripheral blood, obtained from a patient treated with photon-based radiotherapy.

CDR3 DNA: TGCGCCAGCAGCCAGGGATTCACAGGGCCCGCTCTCTACACCTTC. Translated, it gives CASSQGFTGPALYTF. V and J are TRBV4-1 and TRBJ1-2; D possibly corresponds to TRBD1 (6 bases). V was cut by 3 bases and J by 10 bases, with 21 bases left in between. Germline V CDR1 and CDR2: MGHRA, YSYEKL. This CDR3 contains 15 residues.